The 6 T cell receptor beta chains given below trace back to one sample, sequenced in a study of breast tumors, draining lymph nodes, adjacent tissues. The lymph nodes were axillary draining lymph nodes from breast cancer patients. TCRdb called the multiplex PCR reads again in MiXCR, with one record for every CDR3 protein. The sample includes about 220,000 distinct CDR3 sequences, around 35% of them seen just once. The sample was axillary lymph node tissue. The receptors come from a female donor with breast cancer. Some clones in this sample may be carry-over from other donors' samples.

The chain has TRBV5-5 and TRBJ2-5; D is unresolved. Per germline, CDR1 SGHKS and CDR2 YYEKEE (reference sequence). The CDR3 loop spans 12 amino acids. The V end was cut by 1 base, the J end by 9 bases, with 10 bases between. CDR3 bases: TGTGCCAGCAGCTTGAAGCAGGAGTCCCAGTACTTC. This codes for CASSLKQESQYF.

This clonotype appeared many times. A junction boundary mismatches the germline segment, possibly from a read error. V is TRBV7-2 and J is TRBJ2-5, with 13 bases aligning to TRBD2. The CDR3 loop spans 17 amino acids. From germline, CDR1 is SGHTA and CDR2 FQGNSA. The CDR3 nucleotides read TGTGCCAGCAGCTCCGGGACTAGCGGGATTTACCAAGAGCCCCAGTACTTC. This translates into CASSSGTSGIYQEPQYF.

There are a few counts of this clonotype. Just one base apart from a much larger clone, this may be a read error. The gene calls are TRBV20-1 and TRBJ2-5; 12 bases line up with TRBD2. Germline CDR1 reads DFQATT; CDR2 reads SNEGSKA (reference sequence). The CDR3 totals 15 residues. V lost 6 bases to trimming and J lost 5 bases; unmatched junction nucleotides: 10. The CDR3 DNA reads TGCAGTGCGATAGGGACTAGCGGGTTTTCTGAGACCCAGTACTTC. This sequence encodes CSAIGTSGFSETQYF.

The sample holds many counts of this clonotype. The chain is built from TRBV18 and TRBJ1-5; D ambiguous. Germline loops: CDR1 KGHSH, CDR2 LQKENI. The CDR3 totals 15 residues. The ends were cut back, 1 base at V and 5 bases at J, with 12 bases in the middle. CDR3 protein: CASSPLAGFDQPQHF. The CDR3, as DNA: TGTGCCAGCTCACCACTGGCCGGGTTCGATCAGCCCCAGCATTTT.

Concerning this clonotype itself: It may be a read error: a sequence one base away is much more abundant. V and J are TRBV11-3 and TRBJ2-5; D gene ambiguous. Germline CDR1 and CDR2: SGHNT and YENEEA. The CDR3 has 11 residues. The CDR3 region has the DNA TGTGCCAGCAGCTTAGAAGAGACCCCGTACTTC. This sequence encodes CASSLEETPYF.

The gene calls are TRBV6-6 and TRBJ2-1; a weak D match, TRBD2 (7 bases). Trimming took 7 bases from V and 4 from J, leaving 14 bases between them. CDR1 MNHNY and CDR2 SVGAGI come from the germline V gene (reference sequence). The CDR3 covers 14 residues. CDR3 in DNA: TGTGCCAGCACCAGAGGGGGAGGGTACAATGAGCAGTTCTTC. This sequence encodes CASTRGGGYNEQFF.